Shown below are 4 T cell receptor beta chains from a single sample sequenced in a study of graft-versus-host responses after intestinal transplantation. The method was immunoSEQ multiplex PCR; TCRdb's version includes in-frame clones alone and lacks a portion of them. The sample holds about 3,500 clones, over 90% seen once. Material: PBMCs, obtained 11 days after intestinal transplantation. Receptor source: a human patient who received an intestinal transplant, so some T cells may come from the graft donor.

This chain uses TRBV27 with TRBJ2-1; 11 nucleotides align to TRBD1. CDR3 length equals 15 residues. Germline V gene sequence: CDR1 MNHEY, CDR2 SMNVEV (reference sequence). J gave up 6 bases and V 4 bases, and 5 bases lay outside the gene matches. DNA for the CDR3: TGTGCCAGCAGTTCCGGGACAGGGGGGGGCAATGAGCAGTTCTTC. It is translated as CASSSGTGGGNEQFF.

The sample holds one count of this clone. This rearrangement joins TRBV19 to TRBJ2-2; D is ambiguous. Germline lookup yields CDR1 LNHDA and CDR2 SQIVND (reference sequence). CDR3 length: 17 residues. V was clipped by 1 base and J by 7 bases, with 19 bases between them. CDR3 DNA sequence: TGTGCCAGTAGTATAGGAGTCGGTAGCTTATTCGTCGGGGAGCTGTTTTTT. It specifies CASSIGVGSLFVGELFF. The full variable domain, rest sourced from reference TRBV19 and TRBJ2-2, is DGGITQSPKYLFRKEGQNVTLSCEQNLNHDAMYWYRQDPGQGLRLIYYSQIVNDFQKGDIAEGYSVSREKKESFPLTVTSAQKNPTAFYLCASSIGVGSLFVGELFFGEGSRLTVL.

This clone was counted only a few times. The rearrangement links TRBV2 to TRBJ1-1; 8 bases agree with TRBD1. The CDR3 is made up of 12 amino acids. Per germline, CDR1 SNHLY and CDR2 FYNNEI. The V and J ends lost 10 bases and 4 bases, in that order; junction bases with no gene match: 5. The CDR3 coding sequence is TGTGCCACCCCACAGGGGGTCACTGAAGCTTTCTTT. Amino acid sequence: CATPQGVTEAFF.

The chain is built from TRBV4-1 and TRBJ1-2; D perhaps matches TRBD1 (5 bases). Trimming removed 3 bases from V and 5 bases from J, with 13 bases in between. This CDR3 has 14 residues. Germline V CDR1 and CDR2: MGHRA, YSYEKL. The CDR3 bases are TGCGCCAGCAGCCACCTCGGGACGGTTTATGGCTACACCTTC. It encodes CASSHLGTVYGYTF.